The source of this T cell receptor beta chain is a study of shared clonotypes between healthy human individuals. It was across several immunoSEQ plates that each subset's genomic DNA was evenly split. Here immunoSEQ multiplex PCR was the method, and the copy in TCRdb shows in-frame clones only, minus some. Altogether some 200,000 clones are present, 60% to 80% being singletons, with the ten largest covering 11%. This clone was found once. V dropped 11 bases and J dropped 5 bases, with 22 bases sitting between them. The CDR3 spans 15 residues. Per germline, CDR1 MNHEY and CDR2 SVGAGI. The chain carries TRBV6-5 and TRBJ1-5; no reliable D call. The sequenced sample consisted of memory CD4+ T cells sorted from blood. The subset denotes: CD45RA-negative fraction. The TCR comes from a man aged 25 to 45 in good health. The chain's CDR3 is CASQPGNQLYQPQHF. The CDR3 nucleotides read TGTGCCTCTCAACCGGGGAACCAACTGTATCAGCCCCAGCATTTT.